The 17 T cell receptor beta chains below all came from one sample that was sequenced in a study of PD-1 blockade in classical Hodgkin lymphoma. After autologous stem cell transplantation all patients relapsed, and prior brentuximab vedotin exposure differed between cohorts. Thawed PBMCs supplied CD8+ T cells via magnetic negative selection. Data came from immunoSEQ multiplex PCR; TCRdb stores just in-frame clones and leaves some out. The sample contains about 6,000 clones, 45% to 55% of which appear only once. The source was CD8+ T cells from blood, collected at baseline. The receptors originated from a human donor with classical Hodgkin lymphoma.

This chain connects TRBV10-3 to TRBJ1-2; TRBD1 matches at 9 bases. The CDR3 runs 14 residues. The junction had 3 bases not matched to a gene; V was cut back by 2 bases and J by 5 bases. The germline CDR1 and CDR2 sequences are ENHRY and SYGVKD. CDR3 DNA: TGTGCCATCAGTGAGACCGGGACAGGGTATGGCTACACCTTC. It yields the protein CAISETGTGYGYTF.

This chain connects TRBV28 to TRBJ2-1, with 7 bases aligning to TRBD2. The CDR3 covers 14 residues. CDR1 is MDHEN, CDR2 SYDVKM, per germline. The V segment lost 9 bases and the J segment 4 bases; nucleotides outside the gene matches: 9. CDR3 bases: TGTGCCAGTCGAAAAATCGGGGGGTACAATGAGCAGTTCTTC. Translated, it gives CASRKIGGYNEQFF.

The chain uses TRBV10-3 and TRBJ2-7, with D uncertain. CDR1 and CDR2 from the germline V gene are ENHRY and SYGVKD. V was pared by 0 bases and J by 2 bases, with 11 bases between. The CDR3 is 15 residues long. The CDR3 DNA sequence: TGTGCCATCAGTGAGTCACCGGACCGCGCCTACGAGCAGTACTTC. This codes for CAISESPDRAYEQYF.

This chain joins TRBV10-3 and TRBJ2-7; D may be TRBD2 (6 bases). The ends were cut back, 6 bases at V and 2 bases at J, with 11 bases in the middle. Germline lookup yields CDR1 ENHRY and CDR2 SYGVKD. The CDR3 contains 13 residues. The CDR3 reads CAISSSAAYEQYF. For the CDR3, the DNA is TGTGCCATCAGCTCTAGCGCTGCCTACGAGCAGTACTTC.

This clone showed up just once. The chain uses TRBV19 and TRBJ2-3; the D gene is possibly TRBD1 (5 bases). CDR1 LNHDA and CDR2 SQIVND come from the germline V gene (reference sequence). Trimming took 2 bases from V and 2 from J, leaving 17 bases between them. The CDR3 consists of 17 residues. As DNA, the CDR3 is TGTGCCAGTAGTATAATCGGAAGGGGCGAACTCACAGATACGCAGTATTTT. Translating gives CASSIIGRGELTDTQYF.

This clone was found a few times. The chain has TRBV7-9 and TRBJ1-1; D perhaps matches TRBD1 (5 bases). Germline V lookup: CDR1 SEHNR, CDR2 FQNEAQ (reference sequence). V was shortened by 3 bases and J by 5 bases, with 16 bases between the two germline ends. CDR3 length equals 15 residues. CDR3 region: CASSFLPGKWTEAFF. CDR3 nucleotides: TGTGCCAGCAGCTTCCTCCCAGGGAAGTGGACTGAAGCTTTCTTT.

J is TRBJ2-5 and V is TRBV5-1, with 12 bases fitting TRBD1. V shed 6 bases, J shed 1 base, and the junction held 7 bases outside the gene matches. CDR3 length: 16 residues. CDR1 and CDR2 from the germline V gene are SGHRS and YFSETQ. In nucleotides, the CDR3 is TGCGCCAGCATGTTGGGGGACAGGGGGCTCCAAGAGACCCAGTACTTC. Translating gives CASMLGDRGLQETQYF. The variable domain in full, completed from reference TRBV5-1 and TRBJ2-5, reads KAGVTQTPRYLIKTRGQQVTLSCSPISGHRSVSWYQQTPGQGLQFLFEYFSETQRNKGNFPGRFSGRQFSNSRSEMNVSTLELGDSALYLCASMLGDRGLQETQYFGPGTRLLVL.

In this sample, this clone turned up a few times. This sequence joins TRBV4-1 and TRBJ2-5; 9 bases align to TRBD1. J was trimmed by 5 bases and V by 2 bases; bases with no gene match: 6. Germline CDR1 MGHRA, CDR2 YSYEKL. The CDR3 is made up of 15 amino acids. The CDR3 region has the DNA TGCGCCAGCAGCCAATACAGACAGGGGGGCGAGACCCAGTACTTC. Amino acid sequence: CASSQYRQGGETQYF.

This clone is classed as medium-sized. The CDR3 here is CAISEGLASYEQYF. For the CDR3, the DNA is TGTGCCATCAGTGAGGGACTAGCGAGCTACGAGCAGTACTTC. The rearrangement links TRBV10-3 to TRBJ2-7, with 9 bases identical to TRBD2. The ends lost 2 bases at V and 3 bases at J; junction bases unmatched: 2. The CDR3 covers 14 residues. The germline V gene encodes CDR1 ENHRY and CDR2 SYGVKD.

The chain links TRBV21-1 to TRBJ2-1; the table's D gene call, TRBD2, was not cross checked with the DNA. TRBV21-1 is annotated as a pseudogene. The CDR3 has 17 residues. CDR3 amino acids: CASSKGGTSGSYNEQFF. CDR3 DNA: TGTGCCAGCAGCAAAGGAGGGACTAGCGGCTCCTACAATGAGCAGTTCTTC.

The chain links TRBV28 to TRBJ2-7; D unclear. Trimming removed 3 bases at V and 2 bases at J, with 8 bases between. The CDR3 is 13 residues long. CDR1 and CDR2 from the germline V gene are MDHEN and SYDVKM. This CDR3 reads CASSFGITYEQYF. CDR3 nucleotide sequence: TGTGCCAGCAGTTTCGGTATTACCTACGAGCAGTACTTC.

This clone has a handful of counts. The chain combines TRBV28 with TRBJ1-5, with 8 bases aligning to TRBD1. The germline V gene encodes CDR1 MDHEN and CDR2 SYDVKM. V lost 10 bases and J lost 3; bases outside the gene matches: 5. CDR3 length: 13 residues. The CDR3 sequence is CATEDRVNQPQHF. CDR3 in DNA: TGTGCCACCGAGGACAGGGTCAATCAGCCCCAGCATTTT.

The chain links TRBV6-5 to TRBJ2-1, with D unresolved. The CDR3 is 15 amino acids. The V gene lost 2 bases and the J gene lost 10 bases, with 18 bases spanning the gap. CDR1 and CDR2 from the germline V gene are MNHEY and SVGAGI. The DNA of the CDR3 is TGTGCCAGCAGTTACAGGGCTAGAATTCTGGACGAGCAGTTCTTC. Encoded protein: CASSYRARILDEQFF.

The chain employs TRBV5-6 and TRBJ2-7, with D perhaps TRBD2 (5 bases). CDR3 size: 14 residues. The V and J ends lost 4 bases and 5 bases respectively, with 16 bases between them. Germline CDR1 and CDR2: SGHDT and YYEEEE. DNA of the CDR3: TGTGCCAGCAGCCTAGCCGATTCCCTCGACGAGCAGTACTTC. It is translated as CASSLADSLDEQYF.

The V and J genes are TRBV9 and TRBJ2-7, with D tentatively TRBD2 (7 bases). The CDR3 sequence is 15 residues long. Trimming cost V 0 bases and J 7 bases, with 17 bases left between them. Germline V gene data show CDR1 as SGDLS and CDR2 as YYNGEE. CDR3 nucleotide sequence: TGTGCCAGCAGCGTAGAGGGGGGAGGGCCGATGGAGCAGTACTTC. Its protein is CASSVEGGGPMEQYF.

The gene calls are TRBV28 and TRBJ2-1; D remains unclear. The CDR3 sequence is 15 residues long. V dropped 5 bases and J dropped 1 base, with 12 bases sitting between them. CDR1 MDHEN and CDR2 SYDVKM come from the germline V gene. CDR3 amino acids: CASSRVAWSYNEQFF. The CDR3 nucleotides read TGTGCCAGCAGTCGGGTTGCGTGGTCCTACAATGAGCAGTTCTTC.

The J gene is TRBJ2-5, the V gene TRBV5-6; 7 positions match TRBD1. The V gene's germline CDR1 is SGHDT and CDR2 YYEEEE. The CDR3 is made up of 16 amino acids. Trimming at V came to 5 bases and at J to 5 bases, leaving 15 bases not matched to a gene. The CDR3 spells CASSSREGGWGETQYF. CDR3 sequence (DNA): TGTGCCAGCAGTAGTCGCGAAGGGGGCTGGGGGGAGACCCAGTACTTC.